This paragraph reports one TCR beta chain. This record comes from a study of identical twins. TCRdb re-called the 5' RACE reads through MiXCR, storing one row per CDR3 protein. The sample consists of roughly 690,000 distinct CDR3 sequences, less than 7% of them appearing once. The sequence was obtained from a man aged 18 to 35 in good health. Sequencing was done on a sample of naive T cells sorted from blood.

The CDR3 coding sequence is TGTGCCAGCAGTGAAGGGGGGACTAGCGGGGCCCGAGAATCATGGTTCTTC. Protein product: CASSEGGTSGARESWFF. The chain links TRBV2 to TRBJ2-1; the match to TRBD2 covers 13 bases. The ends lost 1 base at V and 15 bases at J; junction bases unmatched: 15. Germline V gives CDR1 SNHLY, CDR2 FYNNEI. The CDR3 has 17 residues.